The 9 T cell receptor beta chains listed next were all sequenced from one sample in a study of blood T cell repertoires in COVID-19. Data came from immunoSEQ multiplex PCR; TCRdb stores just in-frame clones and leaves some out. Counted here are roughly 67,000 clones, roughly nine tenths occurring once; the ten biggest clones make up 4.4%. The sequenced sample was peripheral blood. The receptor set was obtained from a man over 45 with active COVID-19.

CDR3 in DNA: TGTGCCAGCAGCCAAGATCTCTATACTGAAGCTTTCTTT. Protein product: CASSQDLYTEAFF. The chain carries TRBV14 and TRBJ1-1, with D hard to call. Germline CDR1 SGHDN, CDR2 FVKESK. The germline V and J ends were trimmed by 0 bases and 5 bases, with 7 bases remaining between them. The CDR3 has 13 amino acids.

This chain connects TRBV4-2 to TRBJ1-2; perhaps TRBD1 as D (6 bases). The V end lost 1 base, the J end lost 1 base, and 7 bases lay between the germline ends. The CDR3 has 14 amino acids. In germline, CDR1 is LGHNA, CDR2 YNFKEQ. DNA of the CDR3: TGTGCCAGCAGCCAAGCACAGGGTAACTATGGCTACACCTTC. Protein sequence: CASSQAQGNYGYTF.

V usage is TRBV19 and J usage is TRBJ1-4, with 12 bases fitting TRBD1. V was pared by 6 bases and J by 7 bases, with 9 bases of the junction left unmatched. The CDR3 spans 16 residues. Per germline, CDR1 LNHDA and CDR2 SQIVND (reference sequence). The CDR3: CASSRGDRGLREKLFF. CDR3 nucleotide sequence: TGTGCCAGTAGCCGGGGGGACAGGGGGCTACGTGAAAAACTGTTTTTT.

The V gene is TRBV30, the J gene TRBJ2-7; possible D gene TRBD2, 5 bases. V was trimmed by 3 bases and J by 0 bases, leaving 12 bases between them. Germline V CDR1 and CDR2: GTSNPN, SVGIG (reference sequence). This CDR3 is built from 14 residues. The CDR3 DNA reads TGTGCCTGGAGGACCGGGAAGTTCTCCTACGAGCAGTACTTC. Protein sequence: CAWRTGKFSYEQYF.

The chain carries TRBV11-3 and TRBJ2-7, with D uncertain. Deletions cut 3 bases from V and 0 bases from J, with 9 bases between. The CDR3 sequence is 14 residues long. Germline CDR1 reads SGHNT; CDR2 reads YENEEA. CDR3 sequence (DNA): TGTGCCAGCAGCTTCGGAGCTAGCTCCTACGAGCAGTACTTC. Amino acid sequence: CASSFGASSYEQYF.

This clone is medium-sized within its sample. The chain uses TRBV6-5 and TRBJ1-2; maybe TRBD1 (5 bases). The CDR3 totals 15 residues. V was pared by 0 bases and J by 5 bases, with 13 bases between. Germline CDR1 and CDR2: MNHEY and SVGAGI. In DNA form, the CDR3 reads TGTGCCAGCAGTTACTCTGGCAGCAGGGAATATGGCTACACCTTC. It yields the protein CASSYSGSREYGYTF.

This chain links TRBV9 with TRBJ2-1; 8 nucleotides line up with TRBD2. The germline gives CDR1 SGDLS, CDR2 YYNGEE. The ends lost 0 bases at V and 5 bases at J; junction bases unmatched: 1. This CDR3 is built from 14 residues. As DNA, the CDR3 is TGTGCCAGCAGCGTAGTAGCGGGGAACAATGAGCAGTTCTTC. It translates to CASSVVAGNNEQFF. The full variable domain, with the rest looked up from reference TRBV9 and TRBJ2-1, is DSGVTQTPKHLITATGQRVTLRCSPRSGDLSVYWYQQSLDQGLQFLIQYYNGEERAKGNILERFSAQQFPDLHSELNLSSLELGDSALYFCASSVVAGNNEQFFGPGTRLTVL.

The chain uses TRBV7-3 and TRBJ2-1, with D perhaps TRBD1 (5 bases). This CDR3 spans 14 amino acids. Germline-derived CDR1 and CDR2 are SGHTA and FQGTGA. The ends were cut back, 2 bases at V and 7 bases at J, with 12 bases in the middle. The CDR3 loop is CASSLFRAGNEQFF. In DNA, the CDR3 is TGTGCCAGCAGCTTATTCAGGGCAGGGAATGAGCAGTTCTTC.

The gene calls are TRBV14 and TRBJ1-1, with 7 bases lining up with TRBD1. Germline values: CDR1 SGHDN, CDR2 FVKESK. The CDR3 loop spans 13 amino acids. V was pared by 3 bases and J by 6 bases, with 4 bases of the junction left unmatched. The CDR3 here is CASSHTRGSEAFF. CDR3 sequence (DNA): TGTGCCAGCAGCCACACCAGGGGGTCTGAAGCTTTCTTT.